One and the same sample provided the 24 T cell receptor beta chains below, sequenced in a study of a mutant IDH1 vaccine in newly diagnosed glioma. Time point noted: baseline, week 1 (first vaccination visit). Treatment specified: pre-vaccination baseline after standard-of-care therapy. TCRdb's table, derived via immunoSEQ multiplex PCR, lists solely in-frame clones and lacks some. The profile shows tens of thousands of clones, about 80% of them singletons. Material: PBMCs, obtained from a glioma patient treated with radiotherapy, temozolomide or both. These receptors all stem from a woman aged 45-59 years with glioma.

The rearrangement joins TRBV6-5 to TRBJ1-1; D call uncertain. Trimming cost V 3 bases and J 4 bases, with 12 bases left between them. From germline, CDR1 is MNHEY and CDR2 SVGAGI. CDR3 length: 14 amino acids. The CDR3 sequence is CASSYSTSATEAFF. The CDR3 DNA is TGTGCCAGCAGTTATTCCACAAGTGCCACTGAAGCTTTCTTT.

This chain uses TRBV30 with TRBJ1-6; 11 bases fit TRBD1. CDR3 length: 16 residues. Germline CDR1 is GTSNPN and CDR2 is SVGIG (reference sequence). J lost 0 bases, V lost 5 bases, and 3 bases had no gene match. The CDR3 DNA follows: TGTGCCTGGGGGACAGGGGGTAGCTCCTATAATTCACCCCTCCACTTT. Translated: CAWGTGGSSYNSPLHF.

The gene calls are TRBV10-3 and TRBJ2-5; a possible D gene is TRBD2 (7 bases). Germline V CDR1 and CDR2: ENHRY, SYGVKD. The CDR3 has 15 amino acids. Trimming pared 3 bases from V and 1 base from J, leaving 12 bases between. The CDR3 protein is CAISDRGGTQETQYF. The CDR3 DNA reads TGTGCCATCAGTGATAGGGGGGGTACCCAAGAGACCCAGTACTTC.

This rearrangement joins TRBV7-9 to TRBJ2-3; no clear D gene. Trimming removed 2 bases at V and 1 base at J, with 10 bases between. CDR3 length equals 15 residues. Germline CDR1 SEHNR, CDR2 FQNEAQ (reference sequence). CDR3 residues: CASSLLTVGTDTQYF. CDR3 nucleotides: TGTGCCAGCAGCTTATTGACGGTTGGCACAGATACGCAGTATTTT.

The genes are TRBV6-1 and TRBJ1-2; D remains ambiguous. In germline, CDR1 is MNHNS, CDR2 SASEGT. CDR3 length: 14 amino acids. V was cut by 0 bases and J by 8 bases, with 13 bases left in between. CDR3 nucleotides: TGTGCCAGCAGTGAAGCGGCAGGTATAAAGGGCTACACCTTC. This encodes CASSEAAGIKGYTF.

The CDR3 protein is CASSTQTATYGYTF. CDR3 DNA sequence: TGTGCCAGCAGCACTCAGACAGCGACCTATGGCTACACCTTC. This chain links TRBV9 with TRBJ1-2; TRBD1 might be the D (5 bases). Germline V CDR1 and CDR2: SGDLS, YYNGEE. The CDR3 totals 14 residues. The V end lost 4 bases, the J end lost 4 bases, and 14 bases lay between the germline ends.

The chain combines TRBV30 with TRBJ2-3; D gene ambiguous. This CDR3 contains 13 residues. CDR1 and CDR2 (germline): GTSNPN, SVGIG (reference sequence). Trimming removed 0 bases at V and 5 bases at J, with 9 bases between. CDR3: CAWSVPGVDTQYF. Written as DNA, the CDR3 is TGTGCCTGGAGTGTCCCCGGCGTAGATACGCAGTATTTT.

This rearrangement joins TRBV19 to TRBJ2-3, with TRBD1 identical over 7 bases. Losses at the gene ends were 3 bases for V and 4 bases for J; bases not matched to a gene: 4. The CDR3 length is 14 residues. Germline V lookup: CDR1 LNHDA, CDR2 SQIVND (reference sequence). The chain's CDR3 is CASSITGVPDTQYF. The CDR3 coding sequence is TGTGCCAGTAGTATCACAGGGGTGCCAGATACGCAGTATTTT.

The genes are TRBV7-9 and TRBJ1-1; the D gene is possibly TRBD1 (5 bases). This CDR3 region has 14 residues. Germline V gene data show CDR1 as SEHNR and CDR2 as FQNEAQ (reference sequence). V shed 5 bases and J shed 0 bases, with 10 bases lying between them. CDR3 nucleotides: TGTGCCAGCAGCCTTCCGACAGTGAACACTGAAGCTTTCTTT. Its protein is CASSLPTVNTEAFF.

The chain joins TRBV19 to TRBJ1-2; D ambiguous. This CDR3 contains 12 residues. V was pared by 3 bases and J by 8 bases, with 10 bases between. Germline V lookup: CDR1 LNHDA, CDR2 SQIVND (reference sequence). For the CDR3, the DNA is TGTGCCAGTAGTATCGAGGGCGAGGGCTACACCTTC. The encoded protein is CASSIEGEGYTF.

J is TRBJ2-1 and V is TRBV5-6; no clear D. Trimming shortened V by 2 bases and J by 7 bases, and 19 bases separated the two germline ends. There are 16 residues in the CDR3. Germline values: CDR1 SGHDT, CDR2 YYEEEE. The CDR3 DNA reads TGTGCCAGCAGCTTCTTCGACGGCCGAAATAAGAATGAGCAGTTCTTC. Its protein is CASSFFDGRNKNEQFF.

The chain has TRBV6-5 and TRBJ1-3; TRBD1 is a possible D gene (6 bases). Trimming left V 6 bases short and J 3 bases short, with 12 bases between. The CDR3 has 14 amino acids. CDR1 and CDR2 from the germline V gene are MNHEY and SVGAGI. The CDR3 protein is CASSLQGRGNTIYF. The CDR3 region has the DNA TGTGCCAGCAGCCTACAGGGTCGTGGAAACACCATATATTTT.

Only one count was recorded for this clone. The chain is built from TRBV6-1 and TRBJ1-4, with no clear D. Trimming pared 6 bases from V and 8 bases from J, leaving 13 bases between. This CDR3 contains 13 residues. Germline CDR1 and CDR2: MNHNS and SASEGT. CDR3 loop: CASRQLLGEKLFF. The CDR3 nucleotides read TGTGCCAGCAGGCAGTTGCTAGGAGAAAAACTGTTTTTT.

This chain links TRBV19 with TRBJ2-1; 7 bases line up with TRBD1. Trimming at V came to 6 bases and at J to 1 base, leaving 6 bases not matched to a gene. CDR1 is LNHDA, CDR2 SQIVND, per germline (reference sequence). The CDR3 length is 15 residues. CDR3 in DNA: TGTGCCAGTAGGACAGGGAGCAGGTCCTACAATGAGCAGTTCTTC. Protein sequence: CASRTGSRSYNEQFF.

This chain uses TRBV6-4 with TRBJ2-3; 9 bases agree with TRBD2. The CDR3 is 17 amino acids. V lost 2 bases to trimming and J lost 1 base; unmatched junction nucleotides: 7. Germline CDR1 reads MRHNA; CDR2 reads SNTAGT. The DNA of the CDR3 is TGTGCCAGCAGTGACAATGCGGGGGGGCCTGGCACAGATACGCAGTATTTT. Translated: CASSDNAGGPGTDTQYF.

V and J are TRBV6-6 and TRBJ1-5; D perhaps matches TRBD1 (5 bases). V was cut by 6 bases and J by 3 bases, with 12 bases left in between. This CDR3 comprises 14 residues. Germline V gives CDR1 MNHNY, CDR2 SVGAGI (reference sequence). The CDR3 DNA reads as TGTGCCAGCAGCCCCTCAGGGTCCAATCAGCCCCAGCATTTT. It codes for CASSPSGSNQPQHF.

The chain recombines TRBV11-2 with TRBJ2-7, with D tentatively TRBD1 or TRBD2 (5 bases each). V dropped 7 bases and J dropped 2 bases, with 12 bases sitting between them. CDR1 is SGHAT and CDR2 is FQNNGV in the germline V gene. The CDR3 contains 13 residues. CDR3 sequence (DNA): TGTGCCAGCAAGGGGACGGGGACCTACGAGCAGTACTTC. It is translated as CASKGTGTYEQYF.

The V and J genes are TRBV13 and TRBJ2-7; a possible D gene is TRBD1 (6 bases). Trimming shortened V by 7 bases and J by 4 bases, and 14 bases separated the two germline ends. Germline values: CDR1 PRHDT, CDR2 FYEKMQ (reference sequence). The CDR3 sequence is 13 residues long. The CDR3 loop is CASTRQETYEQYF. CDR3 in DNA: TGTGCCAGCACCAGACAGGAAACTTACGAGCAGTACTTC.

The chain has TRBV19 and TRBJ1-5, with D unclear. Germline-derived CDR1 and CDR2 are LNHDA and SQIVND (reference sequence). V lost 3 bases, J lost 1 base, and 10 bases lay in between. The CDR3 has 15 residues. The CDR3 sequence is CASSINWVSNQPQHF. CDR3 nucleotides: TGTGCCAGTAGTATTAATTGGGTGAGCAATCAGCCCCAGCATTTT.

This clone came up once. The chain couples TRBV5-1 to TRBJ1-6, with D possibly TRBD1 on 6 matching bases. Germline V gene data show CDR1 as SGHRS and CDR2 as YFSETQ. The CDR3 totals 16 residues. The ends were cut back, 4 bases at V and 4 bases at J, with 15 bases in the middle. The CDR3 nucleotides are TGCGCCAGCAGCGCCGAGGGGGGGGGATATAATTCACCCCTCCACTTT. It yields the protein CASSAEGGGYNSPLHF.

The chain uses TRBV27 and TRBJ2-7, with D maybe TRBD2 (5 bases). This CDR3 comprises 13 residues. The germline CDR1 and CDR2 sequences are MNHEY and SMNVEV (reference sequence). The V gene lost 0 bases and the J gene lost 6 bases, with 9 bases spanning the gap. CDR3 loop: CASSLSQGSEQYF. As DNA, the CDR3 is TGTGCCAGCAGTTTATCTCAAGGGAGCGAGCAGTACTTC.

The CDR3 reads CASSSQTGNTEAFF. The CDR3 bases are TGTGCCAGCAGCTCGCAGACAGGGAACACTGAAGCTTTCTTT. The genes are TRBV11-1 and TRBJ1-1, with D possibly TRBD1 on 6 matching bases. V lost 4 bases to trimming and J lost 1 base, with 10 bases between them. CDR1 is SGHAT and CDR2 is FQDESV in the germline V gene (reference sequence). CDR3 length: 14 residues.

The chain uses TRBV7-9 and TRBJ1-2; the D gene is possibly TRBD1 (6 bases). The CDR3 runs 14 residues. Trimming removed 5 bases from V and 3 bases from J, with 13 bases in between. The germline gives CDR1 SEHNR, CDR2 FQNEAQ (reference sequence). The CDR3 DNA reads as TGTGCCAGCAGCCCCCAGGACAGTTACTATGGCTACACCTTC. This translates into CASSPQDSYYGYTF.

This rearrangement joins TRBV27 to TRBJ1-2; TRBD1 matches 7 bases. The CDR3 runs to 15 residues. Per germline, CDR1 MNHEY and CDR2 SMNVEV (reference sequence). V was pared by 4 bases and J by 6 bases, with 11 bases of the junction left unmatched. This chain's CDR3 is CASSWGGGGMNGYTF. The CDR3 nucleotides are TGTGCCAGCAGTTGGGGAGGGGGCGGTATGAATGGCTACACCTTC.